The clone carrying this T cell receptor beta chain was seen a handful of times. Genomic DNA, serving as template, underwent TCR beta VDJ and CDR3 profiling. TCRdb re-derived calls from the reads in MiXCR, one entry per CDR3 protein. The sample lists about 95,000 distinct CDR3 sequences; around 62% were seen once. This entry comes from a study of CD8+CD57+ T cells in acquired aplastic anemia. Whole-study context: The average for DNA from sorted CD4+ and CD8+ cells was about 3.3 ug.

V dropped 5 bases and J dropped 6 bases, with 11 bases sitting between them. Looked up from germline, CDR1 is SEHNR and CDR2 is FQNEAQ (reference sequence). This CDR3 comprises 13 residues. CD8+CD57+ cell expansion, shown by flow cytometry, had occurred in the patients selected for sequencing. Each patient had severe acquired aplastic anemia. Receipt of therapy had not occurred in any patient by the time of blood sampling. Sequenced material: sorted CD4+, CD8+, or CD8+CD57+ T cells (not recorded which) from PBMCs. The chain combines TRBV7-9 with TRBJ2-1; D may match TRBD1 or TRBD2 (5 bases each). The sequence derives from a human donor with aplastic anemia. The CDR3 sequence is CASSPRGSNEQFF. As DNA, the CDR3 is TGTGCCAGCAGCCCGAGGGGAAGCAATGAGCAGTTCTTC.